A selection of T cell receptor beta chains follows, all from one sample in a study of blood T cell repertoires in COVID-19. Assay: immunoSEQ multiplex PCR; the TCRdb copy retains only in-frame clones and omits some. The data hold fewer than 300,000 clones, with over 75% observed a single time. The sample was peripheral blood. The receptors shown here come from a man younger than 35 with active or convalescent COVID-19. CDR3s include the opening cysteine and the closing phenylalanine or tryptophan. D genes are given only for firm matches. Clone size appears in some rows only: once, few, many, or a class for an expanded clone.

CDR3 DNA: TGTGCCAGTGGCAAAGGGGATGAGCAGTTCTTC
CDR3 protein: CASGKGDEQFF
J gene: TRBJ2-1
clone size: .
D gene: .
V gene: TRBV25-1

CDR3 DNA: TGCAGCGGGTGGACAGGGGGATACTATGGCTACACCTTC
CDR3 protein: CSGWTGGYYGYTF
J gene: TRBJ1-2
clone size: .
D gene: TRBD1
V gene: TRBV29-1

CDR3 DNA: TGTGCCAGCAGGTCGGGACAGGGCACAGATACGCAGTATTTT
CDR3 protein: CASRSGQGTDTQYF
J gene: TRBJ2-3
clone size: .
D gene: TRBD1
V gene: TRBV6-5

CDR3 DNA: TGTGCCAGCAGCCCAGCCCATACTAATACGCAGTATTTT
CDR3 protein: CASSPAHTNTQYF
J gene: TRBJ2-3
clone size: few
D gene: .
V gene: TRBV7-2

CDR3 DNA: TGTGCCGCCTCCAGCGGTCAGAACACTGAAGCTTTCTTT
CDR3 protein: CAASSGQNTEAFF
J gene: TRBJ1-1
clone size: .
D gene: .
V gene: TRBV10-3

CDR3 DNA: TGTGCCAGCATAGGGACAGGGGGCAACACCGGGGAGCTGTTTTTT
CDR3 protein: CASIGTGGNTGELFF
J gene: TRBJ2-2
clone size: .
D gene: TRBD1
V gene: TRBV19

CDR3 DNA: TGTGCCAGCACCTTAGCCCCGGGACAGGGAAATGAAAAACTGTTTTTT
CDR3 protein: CASTLAPGQGNEKLFF
J gene: TRBJ1-4
clone size: .
D gene: TRBD1
V gene: TRBV6-6

CDR3 DNA: TGTGCCAGCAGCGGACAGGGGGCAGGAGATACGCAGTATTTT
CDR3 protein: CASSGQGAGDTQYF
J gene: TRBJ2-3
clone size: .
D gene: TRBD1
V gene: TRBV7-3

CDR3 DNA: TGTGCCACCAGCCCCCGGGGACAGAACACTGAAGCTTTCTTT
CDR3 protein: CATSPRGQNTEAFF
J gene: TRBJ1-1
clone size: .
D gene: .
V gene: TRBV15

CDR3 DNA: TGTGCCAGCAGTGAAAGGGACAGTGGGAATCAGCCCCAGCATTTT
CDR3 protein: CASSERDSGNQPQHF
J gene: TRBJ1-5
clone size: .
D gene: TRBD1
V gene: TRBV6-1

CDR3 DNA: TGTGCCAGCAGCTTAGCGCCGGGAATCCAAGAGACCCAGTACTTC
CDR3 protein: CASSLAPGIQETQYF
J gene: TRBJ2-5
clone size: .
D gene: .
V gene: TRBV7-9

CDR3 DNA: TGTGCCAGCAGCGTCCCGACAGGAAGCACAGATACGCAGTATTTT
CDR3 protein: CASSVPTGSTDTQYF
J gene: TRBJ2-3
clone size: .
D gene: .
V gene: TRBV9

CDR3 DNA: TGCGCCAGCAGCCCAACCCAGGATCAGCCCCAGCATTTT
CDR3 protein: CASSPTQDQPQHF
J gene: TRBJ1-5
clone size: .
D gene: .
V gene: TRBV4-1

CDR3 DNA: TGTGCCAGCAGTGAACAGGGGGCCGATGAAAAACTGTTTTTT
CDR3 protein: CASSEQGADEKLFF
J gene: TRBJ1-4
clone size: .
D gene: TRBD1
V gene: TRBV6-1

CDR3 DNA: TGTGCCAGCAGCCTCGCGGGGGCGAGCTCCTACAATGAGCAGTTCTTC
CDR3 protein: CASSLAGASSYNEQFF
J gene: TRBJ2-1
clone size: .
D gene: .
V gene: TRBV11-2

CDR3 DNA: TGTGCCACCAGCGGACTGCTAGCCGGGACTAGTAGTGAGCAGTTCTTC
CDR3 protein: CATSGLLAGTSSEQFF
J gene: TRBJ2-1
clone size: .
D gene: TRBD2
V gene: TRBV15

CDR3 DNA: TGTGCCAGCAGTGAGGTATTGGATCAGCCCCAGCATTTT
CDR3 protein: CASSEVLDQPQHF
J gene: TRBJ1-5
clone size: once
D gene: .
V gene: TRBV27

CDR3 DNA: TGTGCCAGCCTCAGGGCAGGGGGGTACGAGCAGTACTTC
CDR3 protein: CASLRAGGYEQYF
J gene: TRBJ2-7
clone size: .
D gene: .
V gene: TRBV13

CDR3 DNA: TGCAGCGTTGAAGGTATAAAGGGACAGGGAGTCACAGATACGCAGTATTTT
CDR3 protein: CSVEGIKGQGVTDTQYF
J gene: TRBJ2-3
clone size: .
D gene: TRBD1
V gene: TRBV29-1

CDR3 DNA: TGTGCCAGCAGTTATGGTAGTTCCTATAATTCACCCCTCCACTTT
CDR3 protein: CASSYGSSYNSPLHF
J gene: TRBJ1-6
clone size: .
D gene: .
V gene: TRBV6-5

CDR3 DNA: TGTGCCAGCAGCTTAAGTCCCGCGGCAGGGGGGACTGAAGCTTTCTTT
CDR3 protein: CASSLSPAAGGTEAFF
J gene: TRBJ1-1
clone size: .
D gene: TRBD1
V gene: TRBV7-9

CDR3 DNA: TGCAGCGGCAAGACAGGCTCCTACGAGCAGTACTTC
CDR3 protein: CSGKTGSYEQYF
J gene: TRBJ2-7
clone size: .
D gene: .
V gene: TRBV29-1

CDR3 DNA: TGTGCCAGCAGCGTACGGGCGGGGGGCACCGGGGAGCTGTTTTTT
CDR3 protein: CASSVRAGGTGELFF
J gene: TRBJ2-2
clone size: .
D gene: TRBD2
V gene: TRBV9

CDR3 DNA: TGTGCCAGCAGCGTAGCTCAGGGGGCGCATACGCAGTATTTT
CDR3 protein: CASSVAQGAHTQYF
J gene: TRBJ2-3
clone size: .
D gene: TRBD1
V gene: TRBV9

CDR3 DNA: TGTGCCACCAGCAGGGAGGGACTAGCGGGAGAGACCCAGTACTTC
CDR3 protein: CATSREGLAGETQYF
J gene: TRBJ2-5
clone size: .
D gene: TRBD2
V gene: TRBV15

CDR3 DNA: TGTGCCAGCAGCTTAGGGGGACAGGATGAGCAGTTCTTC
CDR3 protein: CASSLGGQDEQFF
J gene: TRBJ2-1
clone size: .
D gene: TRBD1
V gene: TRBV7-8

CDR3 DNA: TGCGCCAGCAGCACGTCTAGCGGGGGATTTTACGAGCAGTACTTC
CDR3 protein: CASSTSSGGFYEQYF
J gene: TRBJ2-7
clone size: .
D gene: TRBD2
V gene: TRBV5-1

CDR3 DNA: TGTGCCAGCAGTTATTCCCGGGACACAAACATCTATAGCAATCAGCCCCAGCATTTT
CDR3 protein: CASSYSRDTNIYSNQPQHF
J gene: TRBJ1-5
clone size: .
D gene: .
V gene: TRBV6-2/TRBV6-3

CDR3 DNA: TGTGCCAGCAGTGACTCGTCCGGGACAGGGTTCTACAATGAGCAGTTCTTC
CDR3 protein: CASSDSSGTGFYNEQFF
J gene: TRBJ2-1
clone size: .
D gene: TRBD1
V gene: TRBV6-4

CDR3 DNA: TGTGCCATCAGTGAAACAGGGCCTAGCACAGATACGCAGTATTTT
CDR3 protein: CAISETGPSTDTQYF
J gene: TRBJ2-3
clone size: .
D gene: .
V gene: TRBV10-3

CDR3 DNA: TGCGCCAGCAGCTCAGGACAGAACTATGGCTACACCTTC
CDR3 protein: CASSSGQNYGYTF
J gene: TRBJ1-2
clone size: .
D gene: .
V gene: TRBV5-1

CDR3 DNA: TGTGCCAGCAGCCCCAACAGTCTAAGGGGAGAGACCCAGTACTTC
CDR3 protein: CASSPNSLRGETQYF
J gene: TRBJ2-5
clone size: .
D gene: .
V gene: TRBV13

CDR3 DNA: TGCGCCAGCAGCCAAGATTCCAGGGCTAACTATGGCTACACCTTC
CDR3 protein: CASSQDSRANYGYTF
J gene: TRBJ1-2
clone size: .
D gene: .
V gene: TRBV4-3

CDR3 DNA: TGTGCCAGCAGCTTTGACAATTTGGGTGAGCAGTTCTTC
CDR3 protein: CASSFDNLGEQFF
J gene: TRBJ2-1
clone size: .
D gene: .
V gene: TRBV7-9

CDR3 DNA: TGTGCCAGCAGCTTAGTCCGGGAGCCAGATACGCAGTATTTT
CDR3 protein: CASSLVREPDTQYF
J gene: TRBJ2-3
clone size: .
D gene: .
V gene: TRBV11-2

CDR3 DNA: TGTGCCAGCAGTAGGGGACAGGTCAACACCGGGGAGCTGTTTTTT
CDR3 protein: CASSRGQVNTGELFF
J gene: TRBJ2-2
clone size: .
D gene: TRBD1
V gene: TRBV2

CDR3 DNA: TGTGCCAGCAGTCCGACGGGACACCACACAGATACGCAGTATTTT
CDR3 protein: CASSPTGHHTDTQYF
J gene: TRBJ2-3
clone size: .
D gene: .
V gene: TRBV27

CDR3 DNA: TGTGCCAGTAGTATAGGTTTCGGACAGCGACCGAACACCGGGGAGCTGTTTTTT
CDR3 protein: CASSIGFGQRPNTGELFF
J gene: TRBJ2-2
clone size: .
D gene: .
V gene: TRBV19

CDR3 DNA: TGTGCCACCAGCTATGTCCCTTACAATGAGCAGTTCTTC
CDR3 protein: CATSYVPYNEQFF
J gene: TRBJ2-1
clone size: .
D gene: .
V gene: TRBV15

CDR3 DNA: TGTGCCAGCAGCTTAGGGGGCGGAAAACTGTTTTTT
CDR3 protein: CASSLGGGKLFF
J gene: TRBJ1-4
clone size: .
D gene: .
V gene: TRBV7-6

CDR3 DNA: TGTGCTAGTGGTGAAGGGGGGGGAGATGAAAAACTGTTTTTT
CDR3 protein: CASGEGGGDEKLFF
J gene: TRBJ1-4
clone size: .
D gene: .
V gene: TRBV12-5

CDR3 DNA: TGTGCCAGCAGCTACGGGACTAGCGGGGGGAACTACGAGCAGTACTTC
CDR3 protein: CASSYGTSGGNYEQYF
J gene: TRBJ2-7
clone size: .
D gene: TRBD2
V gene: TRBV6-5

CDR3 DNA: TGTGCCAGCAGCGTAGGCGGGACCGACGAGCAGTACTTC
CDR3 protein: CASSVGGTDEQYF
J gene: TRBJ2-7
clone size: .
D gene: .
V gene: TRBV9

CDR3 DNA: TGTGCCAGCAGCTTAGCCCCGGGACAGGTGGGGATCGAGCAGTACTTC
CDR3 protein: CASSLAPGQVGIEQYF
J gene: TRBJ2-7
clone size: .
D gene: TRBD1
V gene: TRBV11-2

CDR3 DNA: TGTGCCACCAGTGACCCGGACAACTCCTACAATGAGCAGTTCTTC
CDR3 protein: CATSDPDNSYNEQFF
J gene: TRBJ2-1
clone size: .
D gene: .
V gene: TRBV24-1

CDR3 DNA: TGTGCCAGCAGTTTTAACAGGGGCTACGAGCAGTACTTC
CDR3 protein: CASSFNRGYEQYF
J gene: TRBJ2-7
clone size: .
D gene: TRBD1
V gene: TRBV7-9

CDR3 DNA: TGTGCCAGCAGCTCCCAGGACAGGGAGCAAGAGACCCAGTACTTC
CDR3 protein: CASSSQDREQETQYF
J gene: TRBJ2-5
clone size: .
D gene: TRBD1
V gene: TRBV7-9